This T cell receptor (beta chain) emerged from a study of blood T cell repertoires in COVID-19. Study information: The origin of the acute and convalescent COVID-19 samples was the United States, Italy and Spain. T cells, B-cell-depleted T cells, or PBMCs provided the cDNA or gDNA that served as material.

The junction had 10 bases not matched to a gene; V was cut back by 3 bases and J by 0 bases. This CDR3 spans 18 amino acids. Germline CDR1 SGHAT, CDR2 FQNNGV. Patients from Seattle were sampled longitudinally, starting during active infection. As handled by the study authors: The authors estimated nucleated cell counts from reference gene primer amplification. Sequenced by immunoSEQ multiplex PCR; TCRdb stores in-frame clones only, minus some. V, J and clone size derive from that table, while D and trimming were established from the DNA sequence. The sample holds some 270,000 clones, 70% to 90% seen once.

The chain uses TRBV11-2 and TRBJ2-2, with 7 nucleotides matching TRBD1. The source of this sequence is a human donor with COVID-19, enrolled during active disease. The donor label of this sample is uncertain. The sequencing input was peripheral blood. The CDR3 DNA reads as TGTGCCAGCAGCTTCCCCCCCGACAGGGCGACGAACACCGGGGAGCTGTTTTTT. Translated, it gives CASSFPPDRATNTGELFF.